Presented here are 11 T cell receptor beta chains from one specimen sequenced in a study of PD-1 blockade in classical Hodgkin lymphoma. The data were produced by immunoSEQ multiplex PCR, yet TCRdb's version contains in-frame clones alone and is incomplete. The sample carries 50,000 or so clones, 75% to 95% recorded once. Every patient was affected by relapse after autologous stem cell transplantation, while exposure to brentuximab vedotin was not uniform. Sequencing was performed on peripheral blood mononuclear cells (PBMCs), taken before the second cycle of nivolumab. These receptor sequences come from a human donor with classical Hodgkin lymphoma.

This chain uses TRBV7-9 with TRBJ2-5; no clear D gene. This CDR3 spans 18 amino acids. Looked up from germline, CDR1 is SEHNR and CDR2 is FQNEAQ (reference sequence). The V end was cut by 1 base, the J end by 5 bases, with 23 bases between. CDR3 residues: CASSLGMEGGLNGETQYF. As DNA, the CDR3 is TGTGCCAGCAGCTTAGGGATGGAAGGCGGCCTGAATGGGGAGACCCAGTACTTC.

This rearrangement joins TRBV18 to TRBJ2-3; D might be TRBD1 or TRBD2, each matching 6 bases. Germline lookup yields CDR1 KGHSH and CDR2 LQKENI. V gave up 3 bases and J gave up 4 bases, with 11 bases separating them. This CDR3 is 14 amino acids long. Here the CDR3 reads CASSPSGGPDTQYF. The CDR3 region has the DNA TGTGCCAGCTCACCTTCCGGGGGCCCAGATACGCAGTATTTT.

The genes are TRBV5-1 and TRBJ2-7, with a tentative D call TRBD1 (5 bases). CDR1 and CDR2 (germline): SGHRS, YFSETQ. V was pared by 7 bases and J by 0 bases, with 20 bases between. The CDR3 is 16 residues long. This CDR3 reads CASAPYRPLGSYEQYF. CDR3 bases: TGCGCCAGCGCCCCCTACAGGCCACTGGGCTCCTACGAGCAGTACTTC.

The chain links TRBV7-9 to TRBJ1-2; no firm D call. The CDR3 spans 13 residues. From germline, CDR1 is SEHNR and CDR2 FQNEAQ (reference sequence). With 5 bases removed from V and 4 bases from J, the gap between germline ends came to 11 bases. The CDR3, as DNA: TGTGCCAGCAGCCCGGTCGGGATCTATGGCTACACCTTC. It codes for CASSPVGIYGYTF.

Written as DNA, the CDR3 is TGTGCCAGTAGTATCCTAACTCAGGGTGGCATCATGAACACTGAAGCTTTCTTT. Translation: CASSILTQGGIMNTEAFF. The gene calls are TRBV19 and TRBJ1-1; the D gene is possibly TRBD1 (5 bases). This CDR3 comprises 18 residues. Germline V gives CDR1 LNHDA, CDR2 SQIVND (reference sequence). The ends were cut back, 3 bases at V and 0 bases at J, with 20 bases in the middle.

This clone was seen just once. This rearrangement joins TRBV9 to TRBJ2-1; D gene uncertain. V was cut by 3 bases and J by 2 bases, with 12 bases left in between. Per the germline V gene, CDR1 is SGDLS and CDR2 is YYNGEE. This CDR3 has 15 amino acids. DNA for the CDR3: TGTGCCAGCAGCGCAAGTCTGGGGACCTACAATGAGCAGTTCTTC. Its protein product is CASSASLGTYNEQFF.

This clone was counted a single time. J is TRBJ2-1 and V is TRBV15; 8 nucleotides align to TRBD2. In germline, CDR1 is LNHNV, CDR2 YYDKDF (reference sequence). This CDR3 spans 16 amino acids. Germline trimming cut 3 bases from V and 7 bases from J; bases unmatched to any gene: 11. CDR3 loop: CATSRSIAGPGNEQFF. DNA for the CDR3: TGTGCCACCAGCAGGTCAATAGCGGGACCGGGGAATGAGCAGTTCTTC.

The chain links TRBV19 to TRBJ1-5; the D gene is possibly TRBD1 (6 bases). Trimming took 1 base from V and 5 from J, leaving 12 bases between them. Germline CDR1 reads LNHDA; CDR2 reads SQIVND (reference sequence). The CDR3 spans 15 residues. This CDR3 is CASSIGRGLDQPQHF. The CDR3 nucleotides read TGTGCCAGTAGTATAGGTCGGGGGCTGGATCAGCCCCAGCATTTT.

This chain uses TRBV30 with TRBJ1-5; possible D gene TRBD1, 6 bases. Trimming took 3 bases from V and 3 from J, leaving 15 bases between them. The germline CDR1 and CDR2 sequences are GTSNPN and SVGIG (reference sequence). The CDR3 has 15 residues. CDR3 sequence reads: CAWRSTGTNNQPQHF. The CDR3 region has the DNA TGTGCCTGGAGGTCGACAGGTACTAACAATCAGCCCCAGCATTTT.

The gene calls are TRBV6-1 and TRBJ1-2, with 7 bases aligning to TRBD1. The CDR3 extends over 14 amino acids. Per germline, CDR1 MNHNS and CDR2 SASEGT. V lost 8 bases, J lost 0 bases, and 6 bases stayed unmatched. In DNA form, the CDR3 reads TGTGCCAGCCGGCAGGGGGAATCTAACTATGGCTACACCTTC. It encodes CASRQGESNYGYTF.

The rearrangement uses TRBV7-9 and TRBJ1-2, with 7 nucleotides matching TRBD1. Germline values: CDR1 SEHNR, CDR2 FQNEAQ (reference sequence). The CDR3 has 14 amino acids. V lost 6 bases, J lost 5 bases, and 9 bases stayed unmatched. The CDR3 sequence: CASRTGTEDYGYTF. The DNA for the CDR3 is TGTGCCAGCAGAACCGGGACAGAGGATTATGGCTACACCTTC.